This T cell receptor beta chain was captured in a study of T cell responses to AZD1222 COVID-19 vaccine. V dropped 0 bases and J dropped 1 base, with 12 bases sitting between them. The germline V gene encodes CDR1 MGHRA and CDR2 YSYEKL. This CDR3 region has 16 residues. The repertoire was sequenced with immunoSEQ multiplex PCR; TCRdb's copy has only in-frame clones and lacks some. This table has around 140,000 clones, 80% to 90% appearing once. Notes on this clone: No antigen is known for it.

Findings and caveats of the study: Two doses of AZD1222 preceded a rise in Spike-specific TCR breadth and depth. The sample set comprised mostly white British donors with more females, and clonal diversity was possibly underestimated.

The sequencing here drew on peripheral blood, taken on day 0 of AZD1222 vaccination. This TCR came from an adult in good health. The rearrangement uses TRBV4-1 and TRBJ1-2; a weak D match, TRBD1 (5 bases). CDR3 in DNA: TGCGCCAGCAGCCAAGATCGGGGGGGGGTTAACTATGGCTACACCTTC. It is translated as CASSQDRGGVNYGYTF.